What follows are 2 T cell receptor beta chains derived from one specimen sequenced in a study of T cell responses to AZD1222 COVID-19 vaccine. Sequencing was performed with immunoSEQ multiplex PCR; in TCRdb, only in-frame clones are kept and a portion is missing. The top ten hold 3.5% to 4.5% of the sample, which has 150,000 or so clones, over 90% seen once. The material sequenced was peripheral blood, taken 28 days after the second AZD1222 dose. Receptor source: an adult who received the AZD1222 COVID-19 vaccine.

This sequence joins TRBV7-9 and TRBJ1-1; the D gene is possibly TRBD1 (6 bases). Germline CDR1 is SEHNR and CDR2 is FQNEAQ (reference sequence). V was pared by 4 bases and J by 1 base, with 10 bases between. The CDR3 is 14 amino acids. This CDR3 reads CASSYWGRNTEAFF. CDR3 sequence (DNA): TGTGCCAGCAGCTACTGGGGGCGGAACACTGAAGCTTTCTTT.

This clone has a single count. The chain couples TRBV5-1 to TRBJ1-3, with TRBD1 matching over 8 bases. V trimming: 2 bases; J trimming: 0 bases; junction bases outside the gene matches: 7. The CDR3 length is 17 residues. CDR1 and CDR2 (germline): SGHRS, YFSETQ. CDR3 loop: CASSFGQGGSSGNTIYF. CDR3 DNA: TGCGCCAGCAGCTTCGGACAGGGAGGCTCCTCTGGAAACACCATATATTTT. Supplemented by reference TRBV5-1 and TRBJ1-3, the full variable domain reads KAGVTQTPRYLIKTRGQQVTLSCSPISGHRSVSWYQQTPGQGLQFLFEYFSETQRNKGNFPGRFSGRQFSNSRSEMNVSTLELGDSALYLCASSFGQGGSSGNTIYFGEGSWLTVV.